The rows below give T cell receptor beta chains drawn from one sample of a study of blood T cell repertoires in COVID-19. Produced via immunoSEQ multiplex PCR; TCRdb's table is partial and in-frame only. The sample has more than 50,000 clones, over 75% seen once. Sequences were obtained from peripheral blood. These receptors all stem from a human donor with active COVID-19. The donor label of this sample is uncertain. Both conserved end residues are part of each CDR3. Each record gives: clone size, V gene, J gene, D gene, CDR3 protein, CDR3 DNA. A D gene is named only where the DNA matches it firmly. Rows give clone size only sometimes, using once, few, many, or a class for an expanded clone.

abundance: NA; v_gene: TRBV5-1; j_gene: TRBJ1-5; d_gene: TRBD1; CDR3aa: CASSPGGTGGGNQPQHF; CDR3nt: TGCGCCAGCAGCCCAGGCGGGACAGGGGGAGGGAATCAGCCCCAGCATTTT
abundance: NA; v_gene: TRBV28; j_gene: TRBJ2-2; d_gene: NA; CDR3aa: CASSLEGTTNTGELFF; CDR3nt: TGTGCCAGCAGTTTAGAGGGTACGACGAACACCGGGGAGCTGTTTTTT
abundance: once; v_gene: TRBV2; j_gene: TRBJ1-6; d_gene: NA; CDR3aa: CASDPGLANSPLHF; CDR3nt: TGTGCCAGCGATCCGGGACTGGCCAATTCACCCCTCCACTTT
abundance: NA; v_gene: TRBV6-5; j_gene: TRBJ2-7; d_gene: NA; CDR3aa: CASRSLYEQYF; CDR3nt: TGTGCCAGCAGGAGCCTTTACGAGCAGTACTTC
abundance: NA; v_gene: TRBV10-1; j_gene: TRBJ2-3; d_gene: TRBD2; CDR3aa: CASSASSGRTADTQYF; CDR3nt: TGCGCCAGCAGTGCTTCTAGCGGGAGGACCGCAGATACGCAGTATTTT
abundance: NA; v_gene: TRBV7-9; j_gene: TRBJ1-1; d_gene: NA; CDR3aa: CASSLYGGTEAFF; CDR3nt: TGTGCCAGCAGCTTATATGGGGGGACTGAAGCTTTCTTT
abundance: NA; v_gene: TRBV10-3; j_gene: TRBJ1-5; d_gene: NA; CDR3aa: CAISSQGFGNQPQHF; CDR3nt: TGTGCCATCAGTAGTCAGGGGTTTGGCAATCAGCCCCAGCATTTT
abundance: NA; v_gene: TRBV29-1; j_gene: TRBJ2-1; d_gene: TRBD2; CDR3aa: CSLTSGKNEQFF; CDR3nt: TGCAGCCTGACTAGCGGAAAAAATGAGCAGTTCTTC
abundance: NA; v_gene: TRBV19; j_gene: TRBJ1-5; d_gene: NA; CDR3aa: CASSTAPRTSDSNQPQHF; CDR3nt: TGTGCCAGTAGTACGGCCCCCCGGACAAGTGATAGCAATCAGCCCCAGCATTTT
abundance: NA; v_gene: TRBV5-1; j_gene: TRBJ2-2; d_gene: TRBD1; CDR3aa: CASSGSGGVGTGELFF; CDR3nt: TGCGCCAGCAGCGGATCAGGGGGCGTCGGCACCGGGGAGCTGTTTTTT
abundance: NA; v_gene: TRBV5-1; j_gene: TRBJ1-4; d_gene: TRBD1; CDR3aa: CASRVTGDDGEKLFF; CDR3nt: TGCGCCAGCAGAGTTACAGGGGACGATGGTGAAAAACTGTTTTTT
abundance: NA; v_gene: TRBV4-3; j_gene: TRBJ1-1; d_gene: TRBD1; CDR3aa: CASSQTGSGTEAFF; CDR3nt: TGCGCCAGCAGCCAGACAGGGTCCGGCACTGAAGCTTTCTTT
abundance: NA; v_gene: TRBV14; j_gene: TRBJ2-5; d_gene: NA; CDR3aa: CASSQEWPAKPQETQYF; CDR3nt: TGTGCCAGCAGCCAAGAGTGGCCAGCGAAACCTCAAGAGACCCAGTACTTC
abundance: NA; v_gene: TRBV5-4; j_gene: TRBJ2-7; d_gene: NA; CDR3aa: CASSLGSSRRKYEQYF; CDR3nt: TGTGCCAGCAGCTTGGGGTCTAGCAGGAGAAAGTACGAGCAGTACTTC
abundance: NA; v_gene: TRBV5-1; j_gene: TRBJ2-2; d_gene: NA; CDR3aa: CASSYGGNTGELFF; CDR3nt: TGCGCCAGCAGCTACGGTGGTAACACCGGGGAGCTGTTTTTT
abundance: NA; v_gene: TRBV6-2/TRBV6-3; j_gene: TRBJ1-2; d_gene: TRBD1; CDR3aa: CASSYTGTGALYYGYTF; CDR3nt: TGTGCCAGCAGTTACACCGGGACAGGGGCCCTCTACTATGGCTACACCTTC
abundance: NA; v_gene: TRBV21-1; j_gene: TRBJ2-2; d_gene: NA; CDR3aa: CASPRARSDTGELFF; CDR3nt: TGTGCCAGCCCCAGGGCGAGGTCGGACACCGGGGAGCTGTTTTTT
abundance: NA; v_gene: TRBV10-3; j_gene: TRBJ2-7; d_gene: NA; CDR3aa: CAILSTVDYEQYF; CDR3nt: TGTGCCATCCTCTCGACAGTCGACTACGAGCAGTACTTC
abundance: NA; v_gene: TRBV7-6; j_gene: TRBJ2-6; d_gene: NA; CDR3aa: CASSPLGLSGANVLTF; CDR3nt: TGTGCCAGCAGCCCCCTCGGACTCTCTGGGGCCAACGTCCTGACTTTC
abundance: NA; v_gene: TRBV28; j_gene: TRBJ2-3; d_gene: TRBD1; CDR3aa: CASSLGGQHQRDTQYF; CDR3nt: TGTGCCAGCAGTTTAGGGGGACAGCACCAAAGAGATACGCAGTATTTT
abundance: NA; v_gene: TRBV29-1; j_gene: TRBJ1-5; d_gene: TRBD1; CDR3aa: CSASGTGDQPQHF; CDR3nt: TGCAGCGCTTCCGGGACAGGGGATCAGCCCCAGCATTTT
abundance: few; v_gene: TRBV7-9; j_gene: TRBJ1-1; d_gene: TRBD1; CDR3aa: CASSLGRTGLTTEAFF; CDR3nt: TGTGCCAGCAGCTTAGGGAGGACAGGACTAACCACTGAAGCTTTCTTT
abundance: NA; v_gene: TRBV5-6; j_gene: TRBJ1-1; d_gene: NA; CDR3aa: CASSSITRGRTEAFF; CDR3nt: TGTGCCAGCAGCTCAATAACCAGGGGTCGGACTGAAGCTTTCTTT
abundance: NA; v_gene: TRBV5-5; j_gene: TRBJ1-2; d_gene: NA; CDR3aa: CASSHDRYGYTF; CDR3nt: TGTGCCAGCAGCCACGACAGATATGGCTACACCTTC
abundance: NA; v_gene: TRBV6-5; j_gene: TRBJ1-1; d_gene: TRBD1; CDR3aa: CASTKRGTGGSEAFF; CDR3nt: TGTGCCAGCACCAAAAGAGGGACAGGGGGCTCTGAAGCTTTCTTT
abundance: NA; v_gene: TRBV6-2/TRBV6-3; j_gene: TRBJ1-6; d_gene: TRBD1; CDR3aa: CASSYSTGSSYNSPLHF; CDR3nt: TGTGCCAGCAGTTACTCGACAGGGAGCTCCTATAATTCACCCCTCCACTTT
abundance: NA; v_gene: TRBV6-2/TRBV6-3; j_gene: TRBJ1-5; d_gene: NA; CDR3aa: CASSYIGGNQPQHF; CDR3nt: TGTGCCAGCAGTTACATTGGAGGCAATCAGCCCCAGCATTTT
abundance: NA; v_gene: TRBV5-6; j_gene: TRBJ2-3; d_gene: NA; CDR3aa: CASSSGHTDTQYF; CDR3nt: TGTGCCAGCAGTAGCGGACACACAGATACGCAGTATTTT
abundance: NA; v_gene: TRBV4-3; j_gene: TRBJ2-3; d_gene: NA; CDR3aa: CASSQGSDLATDTQYF; CDR3nt: TGCGCCAGCAGCCAAGGGAGCGACCTGGCCACAGATACGCAGTATTTT
abundance: NA; v_gene: TRBV7-3; j_gene: TRBJ2-7; d_gene: NA; CDR3aa: CASSSGREYEQYF; CDR3nt: TGTGCCAGCAGCTCCGGGAGAGAGTACGAGCAGTACTTC
abundance: NA; v_gene: TRBV18; j_gene: TRBJ2-1; d_gene: TRBD2; CDR3aa: CASSQLADYNEQFF; CDR3nt: TGTGCCAGCTCACAACTAGCGGACTACAATGAGCAGTTCTTC
abundance: NA; v_gene: TRBV18; j_gene: TRBJ2-3; d_gene: NA; CDR3aa: CASSPPGGTSTDTQYF; CDR3nt: TGTGCCAGCTCACCACCGGGCGGGACTAGCACAGATACGCAGTATTTT
abundance: NA; v_gene: TRBV6-6; j_gene: TRBJ2-7; d_gene: NA; CDR3aa: CASSYSLNYEQYF; CDR3nt: TGTGCCAGCAGTTACTCCTTAAACTACGAGCAGTACTTC
abundance: NA; v_gene: TRBV27; j_gene: TRBJ2-7; d_gene: NA; CDR3aa: CASSLGGPHYEQYF; CDR3nt: TGTGCCAGCAGTTTAGGGGGCCCCCACTACGAGCAGTACTTC
abundance: NA; v_gene: TRBV10-3; j_gene: TRBJ2-1; d_gene: NA; CDR3aa: CAISGAGAAHEQFF; CDR3nt: TGTGCCATCAGTGGGGCAGGGGCAGCGCATGAGCAGTTCTTC
abundance: NA; v_gene: TRBV7-2; j_gene: TRBJ2-3; d_gene: NA; CDR3aa: CASSLIQVSTDTQYF; CDR3nt: TGTGCCAGCAGCTTAATCCAGGTCAGCACAGATACGCAGTATTTT
abundance: NA; v_gene: TRBV7-3; j_gene: TRBJ2-3; d_gene: TRBD1; CDR3aa: CASSSGTGANTQYF; CDR3nt: TGTGCCAGCAGCTCAGGGACAGGGGCAAATACGCAGTATTTT
abundance: NA; v_gene: TRBV13; j_gene: TRBJ2-4; d_gene: NA; CDR3aa: CASSHGVGRGKNIQYF; CDR3nt: TGTGCCAGCAGCCATGGCGTAGGGCGGGGCAAAAACATTCAGTACTTC
abundance: once; v_gene: TRBV28; j_gene: TRBJ2-1; d_gene: NA; CDR3aa: CASSSGLLYYNEQFF; CDR3nt: TGTGCCAGCAGTTCCGGACTACTCTACTACAATGAGCAGTTCTTC
abundance: NA; v_gene: TRBV27; j_gene: TRBJ2-3; d_gene: TRBD2; CDR3aa: CASSSGLSLGTSGIRSTDTQYF; CDR3nt: TGTGCCAGCAGTTCGGGACTGTCCTTGGGGACTAGCGGGATTAGGAGCACAGATACGCAGTATTTT